The 4 T cell receptor beta chains given below trace back to one sample, sequenced in a study of blood T cell repertoires in COVID-19. Data came from immunoSEQ multiplex PCR; TCRdb stores just in-frame clones and leaves some out. The sample has about 160,000 clones; roughly 85% are singletons. Sequencing used peripheral blood. These receptors were obtained from a middle-aged man with acute or convalescent COVID-19.

The CDR3 nucleotides read TGTGCCAGCAGCACCCGTTCACCCAAAGGGGGGGGAGCCTCCTACAATGAGCAGTTCTTC. Translation gives CASSTRSPKGGGASYNEQFF. This chain links TRBV7-6 with TRBJ2-1, with TRBD2 as a possible D gene (7 bases). CDR3 length: 20 amino acids. Looked up from germline, CDR1 is SGHVS and CDR2 is FNYEAQ. Trimming pared 5 bases from V and 0 bases from J, leaving 26 bases between. Looking up the rest from reference TRBV7-6 and TRBJ2-1 gives the full variable domain: GAGVSQSPRYKVTKRGQDVALRCDPISGHVSLYWYRQALGQGPEFLTYFNYEAQQDKSGLPNDRFSAERPEGSISTLTIQRTEQRDSAMYRCASSTRSPKGGGASYNEQFFGPGTRLTVL.

The chain has TRBV28 and TRBJ2-2; 11 nucleotides align to TRBD1. The CDR3 has 17 amino acids. V was clipped by 4 bases and J by 7 bases; unmatched bases: 11. Germline V gives CDR1 MDHEN, CDR2 SYDVKM. The CDR3 sequence: CASSSPGQGVMGGELFF. The CDR3 bases are TGTGCCAGCAGTTCGCCGGGACAGGGGGTCATGGGCGGGGAGCTGTTTTTT.

This chain joins TRBV5-1 and TRBJ1-3, with a possible D match to TRBD1 (6 bases). The CDR3 has 16 amino acids. Per the germline V gene, CDR1 is SGHRS and CDR2 is YFSETQ. Trimming took 0 bases from V and 5 from J, leaving 15 bases between them. The CDR3 protein is CASSLGQDPARNTIYF. CDR3 bases: TGCGCCAGCAGCTTGGGACAGGACCCAGCTCGAAACACCATATATTTT.

This clone showed up just once. The V call is TRBV30, the J call TRBJ2-2; TRBD2 matches at 8 bases. This CDR3 comprises 16 residues. CDR1 is GTSNPN and CDR2 is SVGIG in the germline V gene (reference sequence). V shed 0 bases, J shed 2 bases, and the junction held 5 bases outside the gene matches. The CDR3 loop is CAWSVSGLVNTGELFF. For the CDR3, the DNA is TGTGCCTGGAGTGTTTCGGGACTAGTTAACACCGGGGAGCTGTTTTTT.